This TCR beta chain was profiled in a study of T cell responses to AZD1222 COVID-19 vaccine. V was trimmed by 6 bases and J by 1 base, leaving 3 bases between them. Per the germline V gene, CDR1 is MNHEY and CDR2 is SVGAGI. CDR3 length equals 12 residues. Sequencing used immunoSEQ multiplex PCR; TCRdb keeps in-frame clones, though not all of them. The sample gives some 160,000 clones, roughly 92% of which show up once; 1.6% is in the top ten. The sequence was obtained from an adult in good health. Sequencing was performed on peripheral blood, taken on day 0 of AZD1222 vaccination. This chain joins TRBV6-5 and TRBJ2-2; D ambiguous. The DNA of the CDR3 is TGTGCCAGCAGGCAGAACACCGGGGAGCTGTTTTTT. Its protein product is CASRQNTGELFF.